The next 10 T cell receptor beta chains were all read from a single sample in a study of blood T cell repertoires in COVID-19. Measured with immunoSEQ multiplex PCR; TCRdb has only the in-frame clones, and not every one. Of about 180,000 clones in the sample, approximately 80% are singletons; the top ten hold roughly 14%. The specimen sequenced was PBMCs or T cells enriched from blood (not recorded which). The receptors here all came from a man aged 60 to 75 who had been exposed to COVID-19.

The J gene is TRBJ2-7, the V gene TRBV5-1, with TRBD2 identical over 7 bases. The CDR3 has 15 residues. After removal of 5 bases from V and 0 bases from J, the junction contained 8 bases not matched to a gene. Germline assignment: CDR1 SGHRS and CDR2 YFSETQ. This CDR3 reads CASSSGGSSSYEQYF. CDR3 DNA: TGCGCCAGCAGTTCCGGGGGGTCCTCCTCCTACGAGCAGTACTTC.

The chain recombines TRBV7-2 with TRBJ2-5; 13 bases match TRBD2. CDR1 is SGHTA, CDR2 FQGNSA, per germline. V lost 4 bases, J lost 2 bases, and 1 base stayed unmatched. This CDR3 contains 15 residues. This chain's CDR3 is CASSWGLAGQETQYF. CDR3 in DNA: TGTGCCAGCAGCTGGGGACTAGCGGGGCAAGAGACCCAGTACTTC. The full variable domain, completed using reference TRBV7-2 and TRBJ2-5, is GAGVSQSPSNKVTEKGKDVELRCDPISGHTALYWYRQSLGQGLEFLIYFQGNSAPDKSGLPSDRFSAERTGGSVSTLTIQRTQQEDSAVYLCASSWGLAGQETQYFGPGTRLLVL.

The chain couples TRBV7-8 to TRBJ2-1, with a possible D match to TRBD2 (7 bases). Trimming took off 5 bases at V and 2 bases at J, with 19 bases between the two ends. Germline V gene sequence: CDR1 SGHVS, CDR2 FQNEAQ. The CDR3 runs to 17 residues. This CDR3 is CASSLRGRGIPYNEQFF. DNA of the CDR3: TGTGCCAGCAGCCTTCGGGGGAGGGGGATACCCTACAATGAGCAGTTCTTC.

This clone showed up just a few times. The rearrangement links TRBV6-5 to TRBJ1-6; 10 positions match TRBD1. This CDR3 comprises 15 residues. Looked up from germline, CDR1 is MNHEY and CDR2 is SVGAGI. V was clipped by 6 bases and J by 13 bases; unmatched bases: 12. In DNA, the CDR3 is TGTGCCAGCAGACAACCGACAGGGGGCCTAGCTCCCCTCCACTTT. Translation: CASRQPTGGLAPLHF.

The V gene is TRBV19, the J gene TRBJ1-5; 7 bases fit TRBD1. The germline V gene has CDR1 LNHDA and CDR2 SQIVND (reference sequence). This CDR3 has 16 amino acids. Trimming took 4 bases from V and 0 from J; bases not matched to a gene: 6. This CDR3 reads CASSKGQPYSNQPQHF. DNA for the CDR3: TGTGCCAGTAGTAAGGGACAGCCGTATAGCAATCAGCCCCAGCATTTT.

The rearrangement joins TRBV9 to TRBJ2-1; TRBD2 agrees at 11 bases. Germline values: CDR1 SGDLS, CDR2 YYNGEE. The CDR3 is 17 amino acids. The V segment lost 0 bases and the J segment 7 bases; nucleotides outside the gene matches: 9. DNA of the CDR3: TGTGCCAGCAGCGTAGCGGCTAGCGGGAGGAAGCCAAATGAGCAGTTCTTC. The encoded protein is CASSVAASGRKPNEQFF.

This sequence joins TRBV7-2 and TRBJ2-5; tentatively, D is TRBD2 (6 bases). This CDR3 is 15 amino acids long. The V gene's germline CDR1 is SGHTA and CDR2 FQGNSA. V was cut by 4 bases and J by 1 base, with 13 bases left in between. CDR3 amino acids: CASSSQAGRQETQYF. CDR3 nucleotides: TGTGCCAGCAGCTCCCAAGCGGGCCGCCAAGAGACCCAGTACTTC.

The V and J genes are TRBV10-3 and TRBJ1-5; 9 positions agree with TRBD1. Germline trimming cut 3 bases from V and 7 bases from J; bases unmatched to any gene: 4. CDR1 and CDR2 (germline): ENHRY, SYGVKD. The CDR3 spans 14 residues. CDR3 in DNA: TGTGCCATCAGTGACGGGACAGGGTACCAGCCCCAGCATTTT. Protein: CAISDGTGYQPQHF.

The chain recombines TRBV7-3 with TRBJ2-1, with 12 nucleotides matching TRBD2. The germline V gene has CDR1 SGHTA and CDR2 FQGTGA. The CDR3 extends over 18 amino acids. Unmatched junction bases numbered 12, after V lost 0 bases and J lost 9 bases. The DNA for the CDR3 is TGTGCCAGCAGCTTAACTGTTAATGGTCTAGCGGGGGGGAGTGAGCAGTTCTTC. Its translation is CASSLTVNGLAGGSEQFF.

J is TRBJ2-7 and V is TRBV5-1; 11 nucleotides line up with TRBD1. The CDR3 is made up of 15 amino acids. V shed 3 bases and J 3 bases; nucleotides not matched to a gene: 5. Per the germline V gene, CDR1 is SGHRS and CDR2 is YFSETQ. The CDR3 nucleotides read TGCGCCAGCAGCTCCCCCGGGACAGGGGGCTACGAGCAGTACTTC. As protein: CASSSPGTGGYEQYF. The variable domain in full, with the rest retrieved from reference TRBV5-1 and TRBJ2-7, is KAGVTQTPRYLIKTRGQQVTLSCSPISGHRSVSWYQQTPGQGLQFLFEYFSETQRNKGNFPGRFSGRQFSNSRSEMNVSTLELGDSALYLCASSSPGTGGYEQYFGPGTRLTVT.